Below, 13 T cell receptor beta chains from the same sample are listed, as sequenced in a study of blood T cell repertoires in COVID-19. Repertoires were generated with immunoSEQ multiplex PCR, while TCRdb's copy carries only in-frame clones and drops some. Of some 42,000 clones listed, roughly 85% were seen once; the top ten hold roughly 13%. The sequenced sample consisted of peripheral blood. Source of these receptors: a woman in her 70s in a cohort sampled during active COVID-19.

The V gene is TRBV7-8, the J gene TRBJ2-7, with TRBD2 matching over 11 bases. The junction had 4 bases not matched to a gene; V was cut back by 5 bases and J by 1 base. The germline gives CDR1 SGHVS, CDR2 FQNEAQ. The CDR3 covers 15 residues. CDR3 nucleotides: TGTGCCAGCAGCCGACTAGCGGGACTTTCCTACGAGCAGTACTTC. Its translation is CASSRLAGLSYEQYF.

CDR3 region: CASSTRSSTDTQYF. The CDR3 DNA reads as TGTGCCAGCAGCACTAGGAGTTCCACAGATACGCAGTATTTT. This chain links TRBV9 with TRBJ2-3; D possibly corresponds to TRBD2 (5 bases). Germline V gene data show CDR1 as SGDLS and CDR2 as YYNGEE. The V and J ends lost 4 bases and 2 bases respectively, with 11 bases between them. This CDR3 comprises 14 residues. The full variable domain, in which reference TRBV9 and TRBJ2-3 provide the parts outside the CDR3, is DSGVTQTPKHLITATGQRVTLRCSPRSGDLSVYWYQQSLDQGLQFLIQYYNGEERAKGNILERFSAQQFPDLHSELNLSSLELGDSALYFCASSTRSSTDTQYFGPGTRLTVL.

V gene TRBV7-2 combines with J gene TRBJ2-3; no firm D call. Trimming took off 5 bases at V and 6 bases at J, with 15 bases between the two ends. Germline V lookup: CDR1 SGHTA, CDR2 FQGNSA. This CDR3 region has 14 residues. This CDR3 is CASSLATRRDTQYF. In DNA form, the CDR3 reads TGTGCCAGCAGCCTCGCGACTCGGCGGGATACGCAGTATTTT.

This chain joins TRBV20-1 and TRBJ1-6; 7 positions agree with TRBD1. Germline V gives CDR1 DFQATT, CDR2 SNEGSKA (reference sequence). Trimming cost V 3 bases and J 7 bases; bases outside gene matches: 6. The CDR3 covers 14 residues. CDR3 amino acids: CSASLTGVNSPLHF. The CDR3 bases are TGCAGTGCTAGTCTTACAGGGGTCAATTCACCCCTCCACTTT.

The V gene is TRBV12-1, the J gene TRBJ1-6; TRBD1 reflects the table's D call only, with no check against the DNA. TRBV12-1 is termed a pseudogene. The CDR3 extends over 17 amino acids. The CDR3 sequence is CASSWAGVDRGQSPLHF. CDR3 in DNA: TGTGCCAGCAGCTGGGCTGGGGTCGACAGGGGGCAGTCACCCCTCCACTTT.

The chain couples TRBV21-1 to TRBJ1-6; the table's D call, TRBD1, was not checked against the DNA. TRBV21-1 counts as a pseudogene. The CDR3 contains 12 residues. Written as DNA, the CDR3 is TGTGCCAGCAGCAAAGGACTCCCCGGGACAGACTTT. It is translated as CASSKGLPGTDF.

In DNA form, the CDR3 reads TGCGCCAGCAGCCGCTGGGGGGGGGCGCCGGTCGAGCAGTACTTC. It codes for CASSRWGGAPVEQYF. The chain carries TRBV5-1 and TRBJ2-7, with D perhaps TRBD2 (7 bases). Germline V gene lookup returns CDR1 SGHRS and CDR2 YFSETQ. The CDR3 runs to 15 residues. V gave up 4 bases and J gave up 6 bases, with 20 bases separating them.

V gene TRBV5-4 combines with J gene TRBJ1-2; 8 nucleotides align to TRBD1. The J segment lost 0 bases and the V segment lost 0 bases, leaving 4 bases of the junction unmatched. Germline V gene sequence: CDR1 SGHNT, CDR2 YYREEE (reference sequence). The CDR3 is made up of 16 amino acids. This CDR3 reads CASSLGDRTPNYGYTF. The CDR3 nucleotides are TGTGCCAGCAGCTTGGGGGACAGGACCCCTAACTATGGCTACACCTTC.

The DNA of the CDR3 is TGCGCCAGCAGCGGTTCTAGGAGCCCCTCCTACGAGCAGTACTTC. It yields the protein CASSGSRSPSYEQYF. The chain links TRBV4-1 to TRBJ2-7, with D hard to call. The CDR3 totals 15 residues. V was clipped by 5 bases and J by 0 bases, with 14 bases between them. Germline CDR1 MGHRA, CDR2 YSYEKL.

The CDR3 spells CASRRTSTDTQYF. In DNA, the CDR3 is TGTGCCAGCAGGCGGACTAGCACAGATACGCAGTATTTT. The gene calls are TRBV28 and TRBJ2-3; the D gene is possibly TRBD2 (5 bases). Trimming pared 6 bases from V and 0 bases from J, leaving 7 bases between. This CDR3 comprises 13 residues. Looked up from germline, CDR1 is MDHEN and CDR2 is SYDVKM.

The chain joins TRBV19 to TRBJ2-2; D gene uncertain. Trimming cost V 1 base and J 0 bases, with 6 bases left between them. CDR3 length equals 15 residues. CDR1 and CDR2 (germline): LNHDA, SQIVND (reference sequence). CDR3 protein: CASSIGVANTGELFF. CDR3 sequence (DNA): TGTGCCAGTAGTATAGGAGTGGCGAACACCGGGGAGCTGTTTTTT.

The chain carries TRBV19 and TRBJ2-3; 9 bases match TRBD2. The ends lost 1 base at V and 7 bases at J; junction bases unmatched: 9. CDR3 length: 16 amino acids. From germline, CDR1 is LNHDA and CDR2 SQIVND (reference sequence). In DNA form, the CDR3 reads TGTGCCAGTAGTATAGTAGGGGCGGGAGGGCCGAATACGCAGTATTTT. Its translation: CASSIVGAGGPNTQYF.

V is TRBV9 and J is TRBJ1-2; D possibly corresponds to TRBD1 (6 bases). The CDR3 extends over 16 amino acids. Germline CDR1 SGDLS, CDR2 YYNGEE. V was pared by 3 bases and J by 5 bases, with 20 bases between. The CDR3 loop reads CASSASTGYAIYGYTF. The CDR3 DNA reads as TGTGCCAGCAGCGCCTCTACAGGGTACGCAATATATGGCTACACCTTC.